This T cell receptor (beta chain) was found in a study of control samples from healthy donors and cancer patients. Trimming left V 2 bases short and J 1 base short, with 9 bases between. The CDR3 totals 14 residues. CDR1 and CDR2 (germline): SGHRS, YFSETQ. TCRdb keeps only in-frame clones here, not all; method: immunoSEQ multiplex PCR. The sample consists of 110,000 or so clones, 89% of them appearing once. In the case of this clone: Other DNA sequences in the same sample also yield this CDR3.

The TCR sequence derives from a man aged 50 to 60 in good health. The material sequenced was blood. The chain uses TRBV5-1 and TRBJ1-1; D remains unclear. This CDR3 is CASSFRGGNTEAFF. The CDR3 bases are TGCGCCAGCAGCTTCCGGGGAGGGAACACTGAAGCTTTCTTT.